This entry is about one TCR beta chain. The germline V gene has CDR1 SEHNR and CDR2 FQNEAQ (reference sequence). Trimming cost V 6 bases and J 5 bases; bases outside gene matches: 7. This CDR3 spans 14 amino acids. Method: immunoSEQ multiplex PCR; TCRdb's copy keeps in-frame clones and lacks some. Of 40,000 or so clones in the sample, about nine tenths are singletons; the top ten hold approximately 14%. This specimen comes from a study of blood T cell repertoires in COVID-19. The rearrangement joins TRBV7-9 to TRBJ1-1; the match to TRBD1 covers 9 bases. The sequence came from a human donor in a cohort sampled during active COVID-19. The sample consisted of peripheral blood. In DNA, the CDR3 is TGTGCCAGCAGTAAGACAGGGGGAAAAACTGAAGCTTTCTTT. As protein: CASSKTGGKTEAFF. The complete variable domain, with remaining parts taken from reference TRBV7-9 and TRBJ1-1, reads DTGVSQNPRHKITKRGQNVTFRCDPISEHNRLYWYRQTLGQGPEFLTYFQNEAQLEKSRLLSDRFSAERPKGSFSTLEIQRTEQGDSAMYLCASSKTGGKTEAFFGQGTRLTVV.